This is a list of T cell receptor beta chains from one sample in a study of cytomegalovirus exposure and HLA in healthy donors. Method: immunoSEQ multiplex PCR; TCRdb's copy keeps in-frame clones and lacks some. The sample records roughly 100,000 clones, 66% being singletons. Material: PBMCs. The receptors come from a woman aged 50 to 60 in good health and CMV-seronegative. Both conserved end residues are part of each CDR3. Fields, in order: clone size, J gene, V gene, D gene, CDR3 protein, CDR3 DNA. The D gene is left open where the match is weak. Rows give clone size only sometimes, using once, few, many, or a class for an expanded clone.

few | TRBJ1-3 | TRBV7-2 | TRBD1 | CASSSGGARGTTIYF | TGTGCCAGCAGTTCAGGGGGCGCAAGGGGAACCACCATATATTTT
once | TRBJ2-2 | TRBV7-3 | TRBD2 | CASSLTGLVRGFGELFF | TGTGCCAGCAGCTTAACGGGACTAGTGAGGGGGTTCGGGGAGCTGTTTTTT
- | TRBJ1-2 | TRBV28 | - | CASSLAGGGRGYTF | TGTGCCAGCAGTTTGGCCGGGGGGGGGAGAGGCTACACCTTC
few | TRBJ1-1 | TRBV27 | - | CASSLSFLREAFF | TGTGCCAGCAGTTTAAGTTTTTTGAGGGAAGCTTTCTTT
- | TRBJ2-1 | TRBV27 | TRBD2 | CASRPLPGLAGGNEQFF | TGTGCCAGCAGGCCACTCCCCGGACTAGCGGGAGGGAATGAGCAGTTCTTC
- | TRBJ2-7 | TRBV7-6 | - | CASSSPSSAGYF | TGTGCCAGCAGCTCACCCTCTAGCGCCGGGTACTTC
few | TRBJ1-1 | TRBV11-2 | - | CASSLQGASTAFF | TGTGCCAGCAGCTTACAGGGTGCGAGTACGGCTTTCTTT
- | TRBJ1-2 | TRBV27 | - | CASSLAGANYGYTF | TGTGCCAGCAGTTTGGCGGGAGCTAACTATGGCTACACCTTC
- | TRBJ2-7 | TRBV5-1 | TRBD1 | CASSLSTGDPYEQYF | TGCGCCAGCAGCTTGTCTACAGGGGATCCCTACGAGCAGTACTTC
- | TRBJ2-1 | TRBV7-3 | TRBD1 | CASSTTGGNDEQFF | TGTGCCAGCAGCACGACAGGGGGAAACGATGAGCAGTTCTTC
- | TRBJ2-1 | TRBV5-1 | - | CASSLGHRDNEQFF | TGCGCCAGCAGCCTGGGACACCGAGACAATGAGCAGTTCTTC
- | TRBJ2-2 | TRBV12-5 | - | CASVSRANTGELFF | TGTGCTAGTGTAAGCAGGGCGAACACCGGGGAGCTGTTTTTT
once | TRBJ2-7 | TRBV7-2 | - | CASSYRDHYEQYF | TGTGCCAGCAGCTACAGGGACCACTACGAGCAGTACTTC
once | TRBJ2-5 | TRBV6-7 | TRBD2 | CASSYRLAGQETQYF | TGTGCCAGCAGTTACCGCCTAGCGGGACAAGAGACCCAGTACTTC
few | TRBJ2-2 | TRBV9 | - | CASSVGGGQNTGELFF | TGTGCCAGCAGCGTAGGGGGTGGACAGAACACCGGGGAGCTGTTTTTT
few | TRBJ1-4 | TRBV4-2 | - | CASSQDGTRVGEKLFF | TGTGCCAGCAGCCAAGACGGCACTAGGGTTGGTGAAAAACTGTTTTTT
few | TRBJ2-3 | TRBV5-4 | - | CASSLGASTDTQYF | TGTGCCAGCAGCTTGGGGGCCAGCACAGATACGCAGTATTTT
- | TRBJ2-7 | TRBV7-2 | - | CASSPSRGSFYEQYF | TGTGCCAGCAGCCCCTCGAGGGGGAGTTTTTACGAGCAGTACTTC
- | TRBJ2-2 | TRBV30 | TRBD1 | CAWRQGDRTGELFF | TGTGCCTGGAGACAGGGGGATCGGACCGGGGAGCTGTTTTTT
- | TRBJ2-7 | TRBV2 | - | CASTQGQLEQYF | TGTGCCAGTACACAGGGCCAATTGGAGCAGTACTTC
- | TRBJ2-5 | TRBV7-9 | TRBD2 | CASRSASGTRTQYF | TGTGCCAGCAGATCCGCTAGCGGCACCAGGACCCAGTACTTC
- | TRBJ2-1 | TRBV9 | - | CASSLTGTWGLSEQFF | TGTGCCAGCAGCTTAACGGGGACTTGGGGACTTAGTGAGCAGTTCTTC